The 6 T cell receptor beta chains below were found in one sample sequenced in a study of blood T cell repertoires in COVID-19 (dated by TCRdb to the early 2020s). Libraries were prepared through the immunoSEQ multiplex PCR assay. TCRdb obtained this table from immuneACCESS and retained in-frame rearrangements with V and J assigned. These tables miss some clones; where compared with another copy, unresolved V genes account for less than half of the shortfall, and the remainder is unexplained. The sample contains about 150,000 clones, about 88% of them found a single time. More than 6.5% of the sample comes from the top ten. Sequencing used PBMCs or T cells enriched from blood (not recorded which). These receptors all come from a woman between 45 and 65 years old who had recovered from COVID-19.

The chain links TRBV5-6 to TRBJ1-2, with D possibly TRBD1 on 6 matching bases. This CDR3 is 16 amino acids long. The V end lost 4 bases, the J end lost 2 bases, and 18 bases lay between the germline ends. CDR1 is SGHDT and CDR2 is YYEEEE in the germline V gene. The CDR3 loop reads CASSRISPDRNYGYTF. In nucleotides, the CDR3 is TGTGCCAGCAGCCGTATATCCCCCGACAGGAACTATGGCTACACCTTC.

The genes are TRBV6-5 and TRBJ2-1, with a tentative D call TRBD2 (6 bases). CDR1 is MNHEY and CDR2 is SVGAGI in the germline V gene. Trimming removed 0 bases from V and 4 bases from J, with 13 bases in between. There are 16 residues in the CDR3. CDR3 DNA: TGTGCCAGCAGTTACTCTACGGGAGTGGCATACAATGAGCAGTTCTTC. Encoded protein: CASSYSTGVAYNEQFF.

This rearrangement joins TRBV5-6 to TRBJ2-5, with 8 bases that match TRBD2. The CDR3 is 16 amino acids. CDR1 SGHDT and CDR2 YYEEEE come from the germline V gene. Trimming cost V 2 bases and J 2 bases; bases outside gene matches: 8. The CDR3 DNA sequence: TGTGCCAGCAGCTTTCGGCCTAGCGGGTATCAAGAGACCCAGTACTTC. This encodes CASSFRPSGYQETQYF.

This clone was counted only a few times. The rearrangement uses TRBV2 and TRBJ1-2, with D maybe TRBD1 (5 bases). Between the trimmed V and J ends, which lost 6 bases and 7 bases, there was a span of 18 bases. Germline V gene lookup returns CDR1 SNHLY and CDR2 FYNNEI. The length of the CDR3 is 14 residues. The CDR3 region is CASSLGTREGGYTF. In nucleotides, the CDR3 is TGTGCCAGCAGCCTCGGGACCCGGGAGGGTGGCTACACCTTC.

The V gene is TRBV19, the J gene TRBJ1-2; 9 positions agree with TRBD1. CDR3 length: 14 residues. Germline trimming cut 3 bases from V and 8 bases from J; bases unmatched to any gene: 7. In germline, CDR1 is LNHDA, CDR2 SQIVND (reference sequence). The DNA of the CDR3 is TGTGCCAGTAGTATTCTGCTCACAGGGGGCGGCTACACCTTC. Translated, it gives CASSILLTGGGYTF.

This rearrangement joins TRBV12-5 to TRBJ2-5; 10 bases agree with TRBD2. J lost 4 bases, V lost 5 bases, and 4 bases had no gene match. This CDR3 has 14 amino acids. Germline V CDR1 and CDR2: LGHNT, FRNRAP. The CDR3 loop reads CASGPSGSGETQYF. The CDR3 DNA reads TGTGCTAGTGGTCCTAGCGGGAGTGGAGAGACCCAGTACTTC.